This T cell receptor (beta chain) stems from a study of CD8+ T cells in alopecia areata. Trimming cost V 2 bases and J 6 bases, with 12 bases left between them. Germline V gene lookup returns CDR1 SGHDT and CDR2 YYEEEE. CDR3 length: 14 amino acids. Extracted from the samples, RNA was reverse transcribed into cDNA to serve as the sequencing template. This table comes from immunoSEQ multiplex PCR, and its TCRdb copy is limited to in-frame clones, with some not included. The sample has 85,000 to 95,000 clones, about two thirds seen once. As for treatment: oral pan-JAK inhibitor, 5-10 mg twice daily. This receptor was taken from a human donor with alopecia areata. Source: CD8+ T cells sorted from blood, taken at week 44, from a patient treated with tofacitinib. This chain joins TRBV5-6 and TRBJ2-1, with D unresolved. CDR3 in DNA: TGTGCCAGCAGCTTTTCCCCACAGATCAATGAGCAGTTCTTC. Amino acid sequence: CASSFSPQINEQFF.